This T cell receptor beta chain was captured by sequencing in a study of cytomegalovirus exposure and HLA in healthy donors. About the study: A previous analysis identified approximately 110 million unique TCR beta sequences derived from some 170 million T cells. Study outcomes and limitations: The listing of roughly 160 TCR beta chains classed them as cytomegalovirus-associated. The authors reported that TCR beta sequences could predict HLA-A and HLA-B alleles. These predictions were accurate for most subjects in the first cohort. Per published reports, the classifier diagnosed cytomegalovirus status with high specificity and sensitivity.

The count of this clone is one. Its matching antigen is unknown. J lost 2 bases, V lost 5 bases, and 5 bases had no gene match. The CDR3 is made up of 15 amino acids. CDR1 is SGHVS and CDR2 is FQNEAQ in the germline V gene. Primers included in the PCR were 60 Vbeta and 13 Jbeta primers. The data were produced by immunoSEQ multiplex PCR, yet TCRdb's version contains in-frame clones alone and is incomplete. The sample has approximately 150,000 clones, 75% to 85% seen once. The receptor's source is a woman younger than 30 in good health and CMV-seropositive. The V call is TRBV7-8, the J call TRBJ2-5, with 10 bases lining up with TRBD2. The sample taken for sequencing was PBMCs. The CDR3 reads CASSPGTSEQETQYF. CDR3 bases: TGTGCCAGCAGCCCCGGGACTAGCGAACAAGAGACCCAGTACTTC.